This TCR beta chain was sequenced in a study of vaccination and CD4 T cells after COVID-19. Treatment indicated: roughly 11-day PBMC culture with coronavirus spike peptide pools or control peptides (ViraFEST assay). Prior to the COVID-19 pandemic (2011-2018), the unexposed donor's CD4+ T cells were collected. Via ViraFEST, peptide pools expanded antigen-specific T cells before TCR sequencing. Sequencing of DNA taken from cultured CD4+ T cells relied on the Oncomine TCR Beta short-read assay. Cultures of CD4+ T cells served as the source for extracting genomic DNA. A single record per CDR3 protein comes from TCRdb applying MiXCR to the PCR reads. The sample contains about 5,700 distinct CDR3 sequences, 25% to 30% of which appear only once. A note on this clonotype: Its specificity is not known.

The germline V and J ends were trimmed by 2 bases and 2 bases, with 9 bases remaining between them. This CDR3 region has 14 residues. The V gene's germline CDR1 is ENHRY and CDR2 SYGVKD. The material sequenced was CD4+ T cells from blood, cultured in vitro. The clonotype comes from a human donor in good health. The chain employs TRBV10-3 and TRBJ1-1, with D unresolved. The CDR3 is CAISETSRNTEAFF. In nucleotides, the CDR3 is TGTGCCATCAGTGAGACATCAAGAAACACTGAAGCTTTCTTT.